The following is a TCR beta chain sequence with its context. Its specificity is not known. The V and J ends lost 7 bases and 4 bases, in that order; junction bases with no gene match: 6. CDR1 is SNHLY and CDR2 is FYNNEI in the germline V gene. This CDR3 is built from 14 residues. The data stem from a study of cytomegalovirus exposure and HLA in healthy donors. Looking at the study overall: The study's early data release held approximately 91 million unique TCRs from HLA-typed donors.

General study findings and limits: Analysis was carried out at a later point, and it linked a missense DCLRE1C variant to TCR beta V- and J-gene trimming. Cytomegalovirus-associated status was assigned to approximately 160 TCR beta chains. According to reports, the classifier identified cytomegalovirus status with high specificity and sensitivity.

The PCR ran on 60 Vbeta and 13 Jbeta primers. Data came from immunoSEQ multiplex PCR; TCRdb stores just in-frame clones and leaves some out. The sample has approximately 170,000 clones, 70% to 75% seen once. This receptor was taken from a woman in her thirties in good health and CMV-seropositive. Sequencing was carried out using PBMCs. The chain combines TRBV2 with TRBJ2-7; 11 bases agree with TRBD2. For the CDR3, the DNA is TGTGCCAGCACCCAGACTAGCGGGGAGTACGAGCAGTACTTC. Translating it yields CASTQTSGEYEQYF.